This T cell receptor (beta chain) is from a study of cytomegalovirus exposure and HLA in healthy donors. Per germline, CDR1 KGHSH and CDR2 LQKENI. The CDR3 runs to 14 residues. Trimming left V 0 bases short and J 4 bases short, with 7 bases between. Repertoires were generated with immunoSEQ multiplex PCR, while TCRdb's copy carries only in-frame clones and drops some. The data show roughly 200,000 clones, approximately 89% seen once. Material: PBMCs. The sequence came from a man in his thirties or forties in good health and CMV-seropositive. This chain connects TRBV18 to TRBJ2-1, with D tentatively TRBD2 (6 bases). The CDR3 loop reads CASSPPEGYNEQFF. CDR3 in DNA: TGTGCCAGCTCACCACCGGAGGGTTACAATGAGCAGTTCTTC.